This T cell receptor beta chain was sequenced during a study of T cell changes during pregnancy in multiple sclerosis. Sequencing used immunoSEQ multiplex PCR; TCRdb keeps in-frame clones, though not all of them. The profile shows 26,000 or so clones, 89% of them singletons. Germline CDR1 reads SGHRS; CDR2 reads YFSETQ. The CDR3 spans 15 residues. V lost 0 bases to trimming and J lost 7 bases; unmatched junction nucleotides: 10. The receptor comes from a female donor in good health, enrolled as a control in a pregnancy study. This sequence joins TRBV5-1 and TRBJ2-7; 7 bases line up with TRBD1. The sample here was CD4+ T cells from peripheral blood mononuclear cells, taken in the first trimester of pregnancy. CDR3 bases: TGCGCCAGCAGCTTGGTCGTAGGGGGCTCGGGTGAGCAGTACTTC. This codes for CASSLVVGGSGEQYF.